The text below deals with one T cell receptor (beta chain). This sample was taken from a study of T cell responses to AZD1222 COVID-19 vaccine. Here immunoSEQ multiplex PCR was the method, and the copy in TCRdb shows in-frame clones only, minus some. The sample has around 140,000 clones; approximately 91% are singletons. The CDR3 has 13 amino acids. The germline CDR1 and CDR2 sequences are GTSNPN and SVGIG (reference sequence). The V and J ends lost 3 bases and 2 bases respectively, with 8 bases between them. Sample: peripheral blood, taken 28 days after the second AZD1222 dose. The TCR sequence derives from an adult who received the AZD1222 COVID-19 vaccine. The chain has TRBV30 and TRBJ1-3; D ambiguous. CDR3 protein: CAWSWVAGNTIYF. The CDR3, as DNA: TGTGCCTGGAGCTGGGTTGCTGGAAACACCATATATTTT. Variable domain in full (rest from reference TRBV30 and TRBJ1-3): SQTIHQWPATLVQPVGSPLSLECTVEGTSNPNLYWYRQAAGRGLQLLFYSVGIGQISSEVPQNLSASRPQDRQFILSSKKLLLSDSGFYLCAWSWVAGNTIYFGEGSWLTVV.